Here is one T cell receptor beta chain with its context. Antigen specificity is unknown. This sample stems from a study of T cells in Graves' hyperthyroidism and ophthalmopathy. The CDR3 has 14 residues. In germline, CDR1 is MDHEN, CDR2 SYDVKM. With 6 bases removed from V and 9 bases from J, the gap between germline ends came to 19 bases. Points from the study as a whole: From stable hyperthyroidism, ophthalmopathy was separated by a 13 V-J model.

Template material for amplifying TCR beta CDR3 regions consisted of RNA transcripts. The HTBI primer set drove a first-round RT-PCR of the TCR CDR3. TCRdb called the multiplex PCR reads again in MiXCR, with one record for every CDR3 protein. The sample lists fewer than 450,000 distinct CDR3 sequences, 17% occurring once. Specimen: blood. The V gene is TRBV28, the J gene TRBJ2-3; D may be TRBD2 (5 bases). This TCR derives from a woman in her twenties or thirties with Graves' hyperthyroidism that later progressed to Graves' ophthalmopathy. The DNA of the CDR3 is TGTGCCAGCAGCACCGTAAGGAAAGGGAGCACGCAGTATTTT. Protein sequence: CASSTVRKGSTQYF.